Listed below are T cell receptor beta chains from one sample, sequenced in a study of T cell responses to AZD1222 COVID-19 vaccine. The method was immunoSEQ multiplex PCR; TCRdb's version includes in-frame clones alone and lacks a portion of them. This sample has fewer than 150,000 clones, with approximately 88% found just once. The input for sequencing was peripheral blood, taken on day 0 of AZD1222 vaccination. Receptors originate from an adult in good health. The CDR3 runs from the conserved cysteine through the conserved F or W. D genes are given only for firm matches. A clone size is listed for some rows: how often the clone was seen (once, few, many), or a class if it is expanded.

.	TRBV4-2	TRBJ2-7	.	TGTGCCAGCAGCCAAGATTTGCAGGACGGAGAGCAGTACTTC	CASSQDLQDGEQYF
.	TRBV6-5	TRBJ2-5	.	TGTGCCAGCAGCCCCTTCACCCGCCCCTCCGAGGCCCAGTACTTC	CASSPFTRPSEAQYF
TRBD1	TRBV27	TRBJ1-2	.	TGTGCCAGCAGTTTAAGGACAGGCCGTGGCTACACCTTC	CASSLRTGRGYTF
TRBD1	TRBV24-1	TRBJ1-1	.	TGTGCCACCAGTGGCGCAGGGGGGACTGAAGCTTTCTTT	CATSGAGGTEAFF
TRBD1	TRBV14	TRBJ1-1	.	TGTGCCAGCAGCGCGCGCACAACAGGGGGCCGTGAAGCTTTCTTT	CASSARTTGGREAFF
.	TRBV4-3	TRBJ1-1	.	TGCGCCAGCAGCCGGGACAATATTAACCCTGAAGCTTTCTTT	CASSRDNINPEAFF
.	TRBV10-3	TRBJ1-1	.	TGTGCCATCAGTGTTGGTGGGAACACTGAAGCTTTCTTT	CAISVGGNTEAFF
.	TRBV4-2	TRBJ1-2	.	TGTGCCAGCAGCCAAGAGGTTACCGGGGACTATGGCTACACCTTC	CASSQEVTGDYGYTF
.	TRBV5-8	TRBJ2-5	.	TGTGCCAGCAGCAAGGACGGACTTCAAGAGACCCAGTACTTC	CASSKDGLQETQYF
.	TRBV14	TRBJ2-3	.	TGTGCCAGCAGCCCGAGAACCACAGATACGCAGTATTTT	CASSPRTTDTQYF
.	TRBV6-2/TRBV6-3	TRBJ2-4	.	TGTGCCAGCAGTTATCGGGACACCAAAAACATTCAGTACTTC	CASSYRDTKNIQYF
TRBD2	TRBV5-1	TRBJ2-5	once	TGCGCCAGCAGCTTGGCGCCGGGACTAGCGGGGGTCCAAGAGACCCAGTACTTC	CASSLAPGLAGVQETQYF
.	TRBV7-5	TRBJ1-5	once	TGTGCCAGAAGCTATAATTCGGGGACACTTAGCAATCAGCCCCAGCATTTT	CARSYNSGTLSNQPQHF
.	TRBV6-1	TRBJ2-3	.	TGTGCCAGCAGTGAGAGGGGCACAGATACGCAGTATTTT	CASSERGTDTQYF
TRBD2	TRBV7-2	TRBJ2-7	.	TGTGCCAGCAGCTTTTTGGGGCGGGGGGACTACGAGCAGTACTTC	CASSFLGRGDYEQYF
.	TRBV5-1	TRBJ1-4	.	TGCGCCAGCAGCACCCAGGGGCGGGATGAAAAACTGTTTTTT	CASSTQGRDEKLFF
TRBD2	TRBV7-9	TRBJ2-1	.	TGTGCCAGCAGCTTAGCCGGGCTAGCGGGGGTGTACAATGAGCAGTTCTTC	CASSLAGLAGVYNEQFF
.	TRBV19	TRBJ2-7	.	TGTGCCAGTAGTACCTCCTGGACACTTTCTGCCTACGAGCAGTACTTC	CASSTSWTLSAYEQYF
TRBD1	TRBV7-3	TRBJ1-1	.	TGTGCCAGCAGCTCCGGGACAGGGAACACTGAAGCTTTCTTT	CASSSGTGNTEAFF
TRBD1	TRBV6-1	TRBJ1-2	.	TGTGCCAGCAGTGAAGACAGGGGGTGGTATGGCTACACCTTC	CASSEDRGWYGYTF
.	TRBV21-1	TRBJ2-2	.	TGTGCCAGCAGCTTCCAGGGGGCGGGTAAGGACACCGGGGAGCTGTTTTTT	CASSFQGAGKDTGELFF
TRBD1	TRBV5-1	TRBJ1-6	.	TGCGCCAGCAGCTCTGGACAGGGTGATAATTCACCCCTCCACTTT	CASSSGQGDNSPLHF
TRBD1	TRBV7-8	TRBJ1-4	.	TGTGCCAGCAGCCAGACCGGGACAGCAACTAATGAAAAACTGTTTTTT	CASSQTGTATNEKLFF
TRBD1	TRBV5-1	TRBJ1-2	.	TGCGCCAGCAGCTGGGGGGACAGGGAGTATGGCTACACCTTC	CASSWGDREYGYTF
.	TRBV7-6	TRBJ1-3	few	TGTGCCAGCAGCACCAGACAGGGAAACACCATATATTTT	CASSTRQGNTIYF
.	TRBV6-1	TRBJ1-1	.	TGTGCCAGCAGTGAAGTAGTAACGAACACTGAAGCTTTCTTT	CASSEVVTNTEAFF
TRBD2	TRBV5-6	TRBJ2-7	once	TGTGCCAGCAGCCCGGGACTAGCGTTAACGAGCTCCTACGAGCAGTACTTC	CASSPGLALTSSYEQYF
.	TRBV3-1/TRBV3-2	TRBJ2-7	.	TGTGCCAGCAGCCAAGCCGAGAGTTCCTACGAGCAGTACTTC	CASSQAESSYEQYF
.	TRBV3-1/TRBV3-2	TRBJ1-2	few	TGTGCCAGCAGCCTGAACGCTGGTGCTAACTATGGCTACACCTTC	CASSLNAGANYGYTF
.	TRBV5-1	TRBJ2-3	.	TGCGCCAGCAGCATCGGCGCGAGCACAGATACGCAGTATTTT	CASSIGASTDTQYF
.	TRBV5-4	TRBJ2-3	.	TGTGCCAGCAGCTTGGGTGAAGATACGCAGTATTTT	CASSLGEDTQYF
.	TRBV5-4	TRBJ1-1	.	TGTGCCAGCAGCTTGGCCCCGGGAAGTGGGAATGAAGCTTTCTTT	CASSLAPGSGNEAFF
.	TRBV6-5	TRBJ1-3	few	TGTGCCAGCACGGCAGGGGGAAACACCATATATTTT	CASTAGGNTIYF
.	TRBV6-1	TRBJ1-4	.	TGTGCCAGCAGTGCGCCGACAGTCCCAACTAATGAAAAACTGTTTTTT	CASSAPTVPTNEKLFF
TRBD1	TRBV3-1/TRBV3-2	TRBJ1-1	.	TGTGCCAGCAGCCAGACAGGGTTCCCCACTGAAGCTTTCTTT	CASSQTGFPTEAFF
.	TRBV28	TRBJ1-3	.	TGTGCCAGCAGGCCGGTGGGGGCAGGGGGAAACACCATATATTTT	CASRPVGAGGNTIYF
.	TRBV3-1/TRBV3-2	TRBJ2-1	.	TGTGCCAGCAGCCAAGCTGCCGACTTGGTAAGGGATGAGCAGTTCTTC	CASSQAADLVRDEQFF
.	TRBV12-3/TRBV12-4	TRBJ1-1	.	TGTGCCAGCAGTTTTGACAGTAACACTGAAGCTTTCTTT	CASSFDSNTEAFF
TRBD2	TRBV3-1/TRBV3-2	TRBJ2-3	.	TGTGCCAGCAGCCAAGAGCGGGGGGGCACAGATACGCAGTATTTT	CASSQERGGTDTQYF
.	TRBV4-1	TRBJ1-6	once	TGCGCCAGCAGCCTCGGCCGCGGGGCAGAATCACCCCTCCACTTT	CASSLGRGAESPLHF
.	TRBV5-4	TRBJ1-6	.	TGTGCCAGCAGCTCTACCGTGGATTCACCCCTCCACTTT	CASSSTVDSPLHF
TRBD1	TRBV5-1	TRBJ2-5	.	TGCGCCAGCAGCCCCGGGACAGGGGGACGGGAGACCCAGTACTTC	CASSPGTGGRETQYF